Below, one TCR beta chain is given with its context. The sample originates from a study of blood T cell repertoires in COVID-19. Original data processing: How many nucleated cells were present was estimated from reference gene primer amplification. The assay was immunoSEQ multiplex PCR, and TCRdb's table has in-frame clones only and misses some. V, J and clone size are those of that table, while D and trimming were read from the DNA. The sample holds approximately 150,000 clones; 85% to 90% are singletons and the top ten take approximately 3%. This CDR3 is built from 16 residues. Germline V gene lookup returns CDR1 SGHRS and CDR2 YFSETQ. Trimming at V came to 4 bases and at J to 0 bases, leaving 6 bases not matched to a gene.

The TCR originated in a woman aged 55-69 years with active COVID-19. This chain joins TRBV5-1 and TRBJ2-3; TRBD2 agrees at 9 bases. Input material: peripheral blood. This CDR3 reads CASSNPSGTSTDTQYF. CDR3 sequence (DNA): TGCGCCAGCAGCAACCCTAGCGGGACGAGCACAGATACGCAGTATTTT.